Presented here are 23 T cell receptor beta chains from one specimen sequenced in a study of early stage breast cancer tumors. Produced via immunoSEQ multiplex PCR; TCRdb's table is partial and in-frame only. This table has roughly 10,000 clones, roughly 70% appearing once. The sequenced sample was breast tumor tissue. The receptors originated from a person in their fifties with breast cancer.

The rearrangement joins TRBV4-2 to TRBJ2-3; no clear D. V shed 0 bases and J shed 0 bases, with 7 bases lying between them. The germline V gene has CDR1 LGHNA and CDR2 YNFKEQ. This CDR3 is built from 15 residues. Here the CDR3 reads CASSQDPLSTDTQYF. The DNA for the CDR3 is TGTGCCAGCAGCCAAGATCCTCTTAGCACAGATACGCAGTATTTT.

The rearrangement joins TRBV4-1 to TRBJ2-4; D is perhaps TRBD1 (5 bases). Trimming took off 3 bases at V and 0 bases at J, with 12 bases between the two ends. CDR3 length equals 16 residues. Germline CDR1 and CDR2: MGHRA and YSYEKL. CDR3 loop: CASSHPQGPAKNIQYF. The CDR3 coding sequence is TGCGCCAGCAGCCATCCCCAGGGTCCAGCCAAAAACATTCAGTACTTC.

V gene TRBV28 combines with J gene TRBJ1-5, with D tentatively TRBD1 (5 bases). Germline CDR1 MDHEN, CDR2 SYDVKM. The CDR3 loop spans 13 amino acids. The V end lost 7 bases, the J end lost 5 bases, and 12 bases lay between the germline ends. The CDR3 spells CASTAGGDQPQHF. CDR3 nucleotides: TGTGCCAGCACAGCGGGGGGGGATCAGCCCCAGCATTTT. Drawing the rest from reference TRBV28 and TRBJ1-5, the complete variable domain is DVKVTQSSRYLVKRTGEKVFLECVQDMDHENMFWYRQDPGLGLRLIYFSYDVKMKEKGDIPEGYSVSREKKERFSLILESASTNQTSMYLCASTAGGDQPQHFGDGTRLSIL.

The rearrangement uses TRBV13 and TRBJ2-7; 13 bases fit TRBD2. V lost 5 bases to trimming and J lost 5 bases; unmatched junction nucleotides: 3. Germline assignment: CDR1 PRHDT and CDR2 FYEKMQ (reference sequence). CDR3 size: 14 residues. CDR3 DNA sequence: TGTGCCAGCAGCATCGGACTAGCGGGAGACGAGCAGTACTTC. It specifies CASSIGLAGDEQYF.

By sample share, this clone is medium-sized. This sequence joins TRBV6-5 and TRBJ1-1, with a tentative D call TRBD1 (5 bases). This CDR3 is 13 amino acids long. The germline CDR1 and CDR2 sequences are MNHEY and SVGAGI. Trimming shortened V by 8 bases and J by 1 base, and 11 bases separated the two germline ends. CDR3 nucleotide sequence: TGTGCCAGCCGTCTCCAGGGGAACACTGAAGCTTTCTTT. It codes for CASRLQGNTEAFF.

This rearrangement joins TRBV19 to TRBJ1-2; D uncertain. There are 13 residues in the CDR3. With 7 bases removed from V and 8 bases from J, the gap between germline ends came to 17 bases. Germline CDR1 reads LNHDA; CDR2 reads SQIVND (reference sequence). The CDR3 region is CASTGRTREGYTF. The CDR3 DNA reads TGTGCCAGTACTGGTCGAACCCGGGAGGGCTACACCTTC.

This chain links TRBV21-1 with TRBJ1-2; TRBD1, as called in the table, went unchecked against the DNA. TRBV21-1 is reported as a pseudogene. The CDR3 spans 15 residues. Here the CDR3 DNA reads TGTGCCAGCAGCACAGACAGAGAGCTAAACTATGGCTACACCTTC. Translating it yields CASSTDRELNYGYTF.

J is TRBJ1-2 and V is TRBV5-4; no definite D call. The CDR3 is 12 residues long. Trimming left V 0 bases short and J 8 bases short, with 8 bases between. Germline V gene data show CDR1 as SGHNT and CDR2 as YYREEE (reference sequence). CDR3 bases: TGTGCCAGCAGCTTGGAGTCGGTCGGCTACACCTTC. This sequence encodes CASSLESVGYTF. The full variable domain, completed using reference TRBV5-4 and TRBJ1-2, is ETGVTQSPTHLIKTRGQQVTLRCSSQSGHNTVSWYQQALGQGPQFIFQYYREEENGRGNFPPRFSGLQFPNYSSELNVNALELDDSALYLCASSLESVGYTFGSGTRLTVV.

This chain joins TRBV5-4 and TRBJ2-1; D may be TRBD1 (6 bases). CDR3 size: 15 residues. V shed 5 bases and J shed 5 bases, with 17 bases lying between them. Germline-derived CDR1 and CDR2 are SGHNT and YYREEE (reference sequence). The DNA of the CDR3 is TGTGCCAGCAGACTCGGGACAAGGCGAGACAATGAGCAGTTCTTC. This gives the protein CASRLGTRRDNEQFF.

The chain employs TRBV6-1 and TRBJ1-6, with D uncertain. Trimming shortened V by 10 bases and J by 10 bases, and 17 bases separated the two germline ends. The CDR3 is 13 amino acids. Germline V CDR1 and CDR2: MNHNS, SASEGT. The CDR3 sequence: CATRPVNGSPLHF. The DNA of the CDR3 is TGTGCCACCAGGCCCGTTAACGGATCACCCCTCCACTTT.

The chain combines TRBV2 with TRBJ2-6; D gene uncertain. Germline-derived CDR1 and CDR2 are SNHLY and FYNNEI. Trimming cost V 7 bases and J 2 bases, with 6 bases left between them. There are 13 residues in the CDR3. The CDR3 region has the DNA TGTGCCAGCATGAACGCTGGGGCCAACGTCCTGACTTTC. This gives the protein CASMNAGANVLTF.

This clone is medium-sized by share. The rearrangement uses TRBV27 and TRBJ1-5; D is uncertain. The CDR3 extends over 11 amino acids. V lost 8 bases and J lost 4, with 6 bases in between. Germline V CDR1 and CDR2: MNHEY, SMNVEV (reference sequence). The DNA for the CDR3 is TGTGCCAGCGGGGTGAATCAGCCCCAGCATTTT. Translating gives CASGVNQPQHF.

V and J are TRBV19 and TRBJ1-1; 8 positions match TRBD1. The CDR3 contains 14 residues. Germline V gene sequence: CDR1 LNHDA, CDR2 SQIVND (reference sequence). Unmatched junction bases numbered 7, after V lost 5 bases and J lost 5 bases. The CDR3 nucleotides read TGTGCCAGTAGTTGGACAGGGACGGGGACTGAAGCTTTCTTT. It translates to CASSWTGTGTEAFF.

This clone came up a few times. This sequence joins TRBV29-1 and TRBJ1-5, with D possibly TRBD1 on 5 matching bases. V was pared by 4 bases and J by 5 bases, with 9 bases between. The CDR3 spans 12 residues. Germline loops: CDR1 SQVTM, CDR2 ANQGSEA. CDR3: CSVALGDQPQHF. CDR3 nucleotide sequence: TGCAGCGTTGCCCTGGGGGATCAGCCCCAGCATTTT.

Only a few counts were recorded for this clone. The genes are TRBV5-1 and TRBJ2-7, with D possibly matching TRBD1 (6 bases). CDR3 length: 14 residues. CDR1 SGHRS and CDR2 YFSETQ come from the germline V gene. Trimming left V 7 bases short and J 5 bases short, with 19 bases between. CDR3 sequence: CASGNLGAGNEQYF. In DNA, the CDR3 is TGCGCCAGCGGAAATCTGGGGGCCGGGAACGAGCAGTACTTC.

The chain joins TRBV18 to TRBJ1-1; a possible D gene is TRBD1 (5 bases). The CDR3 is made up of 18 amino acids. Germline CDR1 KGHSH, CDR2 LQKENI. V was cut by 3 bases and J by 0 bases, with 20 bases left in between. CDR3 region: CASSPLTQGKLMNTEAFF. CDR3 DNA sequence: TGTGCCAGCTCACCGTTGACCCAGGGAAAGCTCATGAACACTGAAGCTTTCTTT.

There are a few counts of this clone. This chain connects TRBV20-1 to TRBJ1-4; the D gene is possibly TRBD1 (5 bases). CDR3 length: 11 residues. Germline V CDR1 and CDR2: DFQATT, SNEGSKA (reference sequence). V was cut by 7 bases and J by 5 bases, with 8 bases left in between. CDR3 sequence reads: CSVTVNEKLFF. CDR3 sequence (DNA): TGCAGTGTGACAGTAAATGAAAAACTGTTTTTT.

The V call is TRBV9, the J call TRBJ1-3; 9 nucleotides align to TRBD1. Germline V gives CDR1 SGDLS, CDR2 YYNGEE. V was pared by 3 bases and J by 2 bases, with 6 bases of the junction left unmatched. CDR3 length: 16 amino acids. CDR3 protein: CASSAGQGLAGNTIYF. CDR3 bases: TGTGCCAGCAGCGCCGGACAGGGGCTAGCTGGAAACACCATATATTTT.

This clone was seen a few times. The chain couples TRBV19 to TRBJ2-5; no firm D call. Trimming shortened V by 9 bases and J by 2 bases, and 19 bases separated the two germline ends. Germline loops: CDR1 LNHDA, CDR2 SQIVND (reference sequence). CDR3 size: 15 residues. CDR3 residues: CASSRDGPGQETQYF. CDR3 in DNA: TGTGCCAGCAGTCGAGATGGGCCCGGGCAAGAGACCCAGTACTTC. The full variable domain, completed using reference TRBV19 and TRBJ2-5, is DGGITQSPKYLFRKEGQNVTLSCEQNLNHDAMYWYRQDPGQGLRLIYYSQIVNDFQKGDIAEGYSVSREKKESFPLTVTSAQKNPTAFYLCASSRDGPGQETQYFGPGTRLLVL.

There are a few counts of this clone. The rearrangement uses TRBV6-4 and TRBJ1-5; 7 positions agree with TRBD1. J lost 7 bases, V lost 6 bases, and 6 bases had no gene match. This CDR3 has 13 amino acids. From germline, CDR1 is MRHNA and CDR2 SNTAGT. The DNA for the CDR3 is TGTGCCAGCAGGACAGGGATGAGACAGCCCCAGCATTTT. This encodes CASRTGMRQPQHF.

This chain uses TRBV6-6 with TRBJ2-7; no definite D call. With 6 bases removed from V and 1 base from J, the gap between germline ends came to 10 bases. The CDR3 loop spans 13 amino acids. The germline V gene has CDR1 MNHNY and CDR2 SVGAGI (reference sequence). The CDR3 here is CASRYGTSYEQYF. For the CDR3, the DNA is TGTGCCAGCAGATACGGTACGTCCTACGAGCAGTACTTC.

The rearrangement joins TRBV6-4 to TRBJ2-3; TRBD2 aligns across 9 bases. This CDR3 contains 15 residues. V trimming: 3 bases; J trimming: 1 base; junction bases outside the gene matches: 2. CDR1 and CDR2 from the germline V gene are MRHNA and SNTAGT. CDR3 in DNA: TGTGCCAGCAGTGAAGCGGGAGGTGGCACAGATACGCAGTATTTT. Translation: CASSEAGGGTDTQYF.

J is TRBJ1-6 and V is TRBV11-1; D unclear. The CDR3 extends over 13 amino acids. Per the germline V gene, CDR1 is SGHAT and CDR2 is FQDESV (reference sequence). The germline V and J ends were trimmed by 5 bases and 4 bases, with 6 bases remaining between them. Here the CDR3 reads CASSRVYNSPLHF. CDR3 DNA sequence: TGTGCCAGCAGCCGGGTTTATAATTCACCCCTCCACTTT.